The 30 T cell receptor beta chains reported below all come from one sample, sequenced in a study of T cell responses to AZD1222 COVID-19 vaccine. Method: immunoSEQ multiplex PCR; TCRdb's copy keeps in-frame clones and lacks some. This table has 140,000 to 150,000 clones, 90% to 95% appearing once. Source: peripheral blood, taken after recovery from COVID-19. The receptors stem from an adult who had recovered from COVID-19.

The CDR3 nucleotides read TGTGCCTGGAGTAACAACTACGAGCAGTACTTC. Translation gives CAWSNNYEQYF. The chain joins TRBV30 to TRBJ2-7; no firm D call. V lost 2 bases, J lost 3 bases, and 5 bases lay in between. The CDR3 runs 11 residues. Germline values: CDR1 GTSNPN, CDR2 SVGIG (reference sequence).

This chain connects TRBV6-2 or TRBV6-3 to TRBJ2-5; 7 bases map to TRBD1. Germline V gives CDR1 MNHEY, CDR2 SVGEGT. CDR3 length equals 16 residues. V shed 6 bases and J 5 bases; nucleotides not matched to a gene: 15. Written as DNA, the CDR3 is TGTGCCAGCAGCCCTGAGACAGGGACCTTCGGGGAGACCCAGTACTTC. It yields the protein CASSPETGTFGETQYF.

This chain uses TRBV9 with TRBJ2-3, with D hard to call. This CDR3 has 16 amino acids. V lost 0 bases, J lost 0 bases, and 11 bases lay in between. The germline gives CDR1 SGDLS, CDR2 YYNGEE. The CDR3 is CASSVAGSPSTDTQYF. The DNA for the CDR3 is TGTGCCAGCAGCGTAGCCGGCTCTCCAAGCACAGATACGCAGTATTTT.

The J gene is TRBJ2-5, the V gene TRBV28; D call uncertain. The CDR3 runs to 14 residues. The V gene's germline CDR1 is MDHEN and CDR2 SYDVKM. The V end lost 1 base, the J end lost 3 bases, and 9 bases lay between the germline ends. Here the CDR3 DNA reads TGTGCCAGCAGTTTATTTGGCGGTGAAGAGACCCAGTACTTC. Translation gives CASSLFGGEETQYF. Using reference TRBV28 and TRBJ2-5 for the parts outside the CDR3, the full variable domain is DVKVTQSSRYLVKRTGEKVFLECVQDMDHENMFWYRQDPGLGLRLIYFSYDVKMKEKGDIPEGYSVSREKKERFSLILESASTNQTSMYLCASSLFGGEETQYFGPGTRLLVL.

The chain links TRBV27 to TRBJ2-2, with 8 bases that match TRBD2. CDR1 is MNHEY, CDR2 SMNVEV, per germline (reference sequence). This CDR3 contains 15 residues. Trimming took 2 bases from V and 4 from J; bases not matched to a gene: 3. The CDR3 DNA reads TGTGCCAGCAGTTTAGGGCTAGCGGGCACCGGGGAGCTGTTTTTT. This translates into CASSLGLAGTGELFF.

This chain joins TRBV12-5 and TRBJ2-7, with D possibly being TRBD1 (6 bases). Germline V lookup: CDR1 LGHNT, CDR2 FRNRAP. V gave up 1 base and J gave up 2 bases, with 6 bases separating them. The CDR3 runs 13 residues. The CDR3 reads CASGLGQAYEQYF. In DNA form, the CDR3 reads TGTGCTAGTGGTTTGGGACAGGCCTACGAGCAGTACTTC. The full variable domain, rest sourced from reference TRBV12-5 and TRBJ2-7, is DARVTQTPRHKVTEMGQEVTMRCQPILGHNTVFWYRQTMMQGLELLAYFRNRAPLDDSGMPKDRFSAEMPDATLATLKIQPSEPRDSAVYFCASGLGQAYEQYFGPGTRLTVT.

The chain has TRBV9 and TRBJ2-3; 8 bases are a match to TRBD2. Trimming removed 4 bases from V and 5 bases from J; junction bases left unmatched: 15. Germline V gene sequence: CDR1 SGDLS, CDR2 YYNGEE. This CDR3 is 17 amino acids long. CDR3 DNA: TGTGCCAGCAGCCAAGCAGCGGCGGGAGGCGGGGGAGATACGCAGTATTTT. Its translation: CASSQAAAGGGGDTQYF.

The genes are TRBV2 and TRBJ1-4; 9 bases are a match to TRBD1. Germline CDR1 is SNHLY and CDR2 is FYNNEI. The CDR3 spans 15 residues. Trimming at V came to 2 bases and at J to 6 bases, leaving 4 bases not matched to a gene. The CDR3 sequence is CASSETGGAHEKLFF. In DNA, the CDR3 is TGTGCCAGCAGTGAAACAGGGGGCGCCCATGAAAAACTGTTTTTT.

J is TRBJ2-7 and V is TRBV9, with TRBD2 matching over 7 bases. CDR3 size: 15 residues. V lost 0 bases and J lost 5; bases outside the gene matches: 8. Germline loops: CDR1 SGDLS, CDR2 YYNGEE. The CDR3 coding sequence is TGTGCCAGCAGCGTAGGGGGGGAGGGCCGCCACGAGCAGTACTTC. It yields the protein CASSVGGEGRHEQYF.

V is TRBV2 and J is TRBJ2-1; 9 bases fit TRBD2. The CDR3 totals 15 residues. V lost 6 bases, J lost 8 bases, and 11 bases stayed unmatched. Germline CDR1 and CDR2: SNHLY and FYNNEI. The CDR3 region is CASSSVAGAADEQFF. Written as DNA, the CDR3 is TGTGCCAGCAGCTCAGTAGCGGGAGCTGCCGATGAGCAGTTCTTC. Using reference TRBV2 and TRBJ2-1 for the parts outside the CDR3, the full variable domain is EPEVTQTPSHQVTQMGQEVILRCVPISNHLYFYWYRQILGQKVEFLVSFYNNEISEKSEIFDDQFSVERPDGSNFTLKIRSTKLEDSAMYFCASSSVAGAADEQFFGPGTRLTVL.

The chain is built from TRBV15 and TRBJ1-5, with 8 bases fitting TRBD1. There are 17 residues in the CDR3. Germline CDR1 is LNHNV and CDR2 is YYDKDF (reference sequence). With V trimmed by 0 bases and J by 1 base, 5 bases remained unmatched. The CDR3 loop reads CATSRDRTGISNQPQHF. DNA of the CDR3: TGTGCCACCAGCAGAGATCGGACAGGGATAAGCAATCAGCCCCAGCATTTT. Supplemented by reference TRBV15 and TRBJ1-5, the full variable domain reads DAMVIQNPRYQVTQFGKPVTLSCSQTLNHNVMYWYQQKSSQAPKLLFHYYDKDFNNEADTPDNFQSRRPNTSFCFLDIRSPGLGDTAMYLCATSRDRTGISNQPQHFGDGTRLSIL.

The genes are TRBV7-4 and TRBJ1-5; unclear D gene. V dropped 3 bases and J dropped 0 bases, with 9 bases sitting between them. There are 15 residues in the CDR3. Looked up from germline, CDR1 is SGHVT and CDR2 is SQSDAQ. Here the CDR3 DNA reads TGTGCCAGCAGCTTTCAGGACCCTAGCAATCAGCCCCAGCATTTT. Amino acids: CASSFQDPSNQPQHF.

This sequence joins TRBV4-1 and TRBJ2-7, with a tentative D call TRBD2 (6 bases). The CDR3 length is 14 residues. Trimming pared 5 bases from V and 7 bases from J, leaving 18 bases between. Germline CDR1 reads MGHRA; CDR2 reads YSYEKL. The CDR3 coding sequence is TGCGCCAGCAGCAAGCTGGAGGGTCCTTTTGAGCAGTACTTC. Encoded protein: CASSKLEGPFEQYF.

The chain carries TRBV3-1 (or the pseudogene TRBV3-2) and TRBJ1-2, with D possibly TRBD1 on 6 matching bases. Germline V gene data show CDR1 as LGHDT and CDR2 as YNNKEL (reference sequence). The CDR3 is made up of 14 amino acids. Trimming pared 3 bases from V and 2 bases from J, leaving 10 bases between. CDR3: CASSHRGLNYGYTF. CDR3 DNA sequence: TGTGCCAGCAGCCATCGGGGGCTGAACTATGGCTACACCTTC.

The CDR3 nucleotides are TGCGCCAGCAGCCACCCCCTGAACGAAGTCGGGGAGGGAAACACCATATATTTT. The encoded protein is CASSHPLNEVGEGNTIYF. The chain employs TRBV4-1 and TRBJ1-3; D gene unclear. The CDR3 runs to 18 residues. The germline CDR1 and CDR2 sequences are MGHRA and YSYEKL. Trimming pared 3 bases from V and 4 bases from J, leaving 22 bases between.

The chain's CDR3 is CASSFSGVLNTEAFF. The CDR3 DNA sequence: TGTGCCAGCAGCTTCTCAGGGGTCCTGAACACTGAAGCTTTCTTT. The genes are TRBV5-6 and TRBJ1-1; tentatively, D is TRBD1 (6 bases). V lost 2 bases to trimming and J lost 0 bases, with 11 bases between them. CDR3 size: 15 residues. Germline V gene sequence: CDR1 SGHDT, CDR2 YYEEEE.

The chain joins TRBV2 to TRBJ1-5; 10 bases match TRBD1. Trimming took 6 bases from V and 0 from J; bases not matched to a gene: 2. This CDR3 comprises 15 residues. The germline V gene has CDR1 SNHLY and CDR2 FYNNEI. The CDR3 region is CASRGTGASNQPQHF. CDR3 DNA sequence: TGTGCCAGCAGAGGGACAGGGGCTAGCAATCAGCCCCAGCATTTT.

The genes are TRBV28 and TRBJ2-1; 10 bases map to TRBD2. CDR1 MDHEN and CDR2 SYDVKM come from the germline V gene. This CDR3 comprises 16 residues. J gave up 3 bases and V 3 bases, and 5 bases lay outside the gene matches. The CDR3 region is CASSFNEREGYNEQFF. CDR3 in DNA: TGTGCCAGCAGTTTTAACGAGCGGGAGGGCTACAATGAGCAGTTCTTC. The whole variable domain, filled in from reference TRBV28 and TRBJ2-1, reads DVKVTQSSRYLVKRTGEKVFLECVQDMDHENMFWYRQDPGLGLRLIYFSYDVKMKEKGDIPEGYSVSREKKERFSLILESASTNQTSMYLCASSFNEREGYNEQFFGPGTRLTVL.

The rearrangement uses TRBV5-1 and TRBJ2-1, with 14 bases that match TRBD2. V was clipped by 9 bases and J by 3 bases; unmatched bases: 11. CDR1 SGHRS and CDR2 YFSETQ come from the germline V gene. The CDR3 runs 17 residues. CDR3 sequence: CATSGLAGVGGYNEQFF. CDR3 DNA: TGCGCCACCTCGGGACTAGCGGGAGTAGGGGGCTACAATGAGCAGTTCTTC.

The CDR3 sequence is CASSPPTMGSYGYTF. The CDR3 nucleotides read TGTGCCAGCTCACCACCGACGATGGGGTCCTATGGCTACACCTTC. This rearrangement joins TRBV18 to TRBJ1-2; D is uncertain. V was shortened by 0 bases and J by 4 bases, with 12 bases between the two germline ends. This CDR3 is built from 15 residues. CDR1 KGHSH and CDR2 LQKENI come from the germline V gene.

The J gene is TRBJ2-7, the V gene TRBV18; possibly TRBD1 for D (5 bases). The CDR3 extends over 13 amino acids. Trimming took off 6 bases at V and 6 bases at J, with 15 bases between the two ends. Germline CDR1 and CDR2: KGHSH and LQKENI. The CDR3 reads CASSRGDSFEQYF. Written as DNA, the CDR3 is TGTGCCAGCTCTCGCGGCGACAGTTTCGAGCAGTACTTC.

The V call is TRBV9, the J call TRBJ2-1; D call uncertain. Germline CDR1 is SGDLS and CDR2 is YYNGEE. The CDR3 sequence is 17 residues long. The ends were cut back, 6 bases at V and 0 bases at J, with 19 bases in the middle. CDR3 residues: CASIGWEGTSSYNEQFF. The CDR3 region has the DNA TGTGCCAGCATCGGGTGGGAAGGTACGAGCTCCTACAATGAGCAGTTCTTC.

This clone appeared once. This chain links TRBV6-5 with TRBJ1-2; perhaps TRBD1 as D (6 bases). Germline-derived CDR1 and CDR2 are MNHEY and SVGAGI. The V end lost 6 bases, the J end lost 8 bases, and 16 bases lay between the germline ends. The length of the CDR3 is 13 residues. CDR3 nucleotides: TGTGCCAGCAGCCCACAACAGGGCTGGGGCTACACCTTC. It is translated as CASSPQQGWGYTF.

The count of this clone is one. The rearrangement uses TRBV30 and TRBJ1-2; TRBD1 matches at 9 bases. CDR3 length equals 11 residues. The germline V gene encodes CDR1 GTSNPN and CDR2 SVGIG (reference sequence). J was trimmed by 8 bases and V by 6 bases; bases with no gene match: 4. This CDR3 is CACSTGGGYTF. Written as DNA, the CDR3 is TGTGCCTGTTCCACAGGGGGCGGCTACACCTTC. The whole variable domain, remainder taken from reference TRBV30 and TRBJ1-2, is SQTIHQWPATLVQPVGSPLSLECTVEGTSNPNLYWYRQAAGRGLQLLFYSVGIGQISSEVPQNLSASRPQDRQFILSSKKLLLSDSGFYLCACSTGGGYTFGSGTRLTVV.

The chain combines TRBV13 with TRBJ2-1; D gene unclear. With 0 bases removed from V and 3 bases from J, the gap between germline ends came to 12 bases. Germline-derived CDR1 and CDR2 are PRHDT and FYEKMQ (reference sequence). The CDR3 consists of 16 residues. CDR3 bases: TGTGCCAGCAGCTTAGGTGCTCGTTCGCTCTACAATGAGCAGTTCTTC. Translating it yields CASSLGARSLYNEQFF.

The V gene is TRBV6-1, the J gene TRBJ1-6; 9 nucleotides align to TRBD1. This CDR3 is built from 20 residues. Trimming cost V 4 bases and J 1 base; bases outside gene matches: 14. Germline V gene data show CDR1 as MNHNS and CDR2 as SASEGT. Here the CDR3 DNA reads TGTGCCAGCAGTGTAACAGGGGGCGGTTGGGGTAGTTCCTATAATTCACCCCTCCACTTT. Translating it yields CASSVTGGGWGSSYNSPLHF.

V gene TRBV4-1 combines with J gene TRBJ2-2; D ambiguous. The V gene lost 2 bases and the J gene lost 0 bases, with 13 bases spanning the gap. The CDR3 totals 17 residues. Germline V gene data show CDR1 as MGHRA and CDR2 as YSYEKL. The CDR3 bases are TGCGCCAGCAGCCAATTGGACCTAATCTCGAACACCGGGGAGCTGTTTTTT. As protein: CASSQLDLISNTGELFF.

The chain combines TRBV18 with TRBJ2-7, with 7 bases lining up with TRBD1. In germline, CDR1 is KGHSH, CDR2 LQKENI. V was clipped by 3 bases and J by 0 bases; unmatched bases: 5. This CDR3 has 15 residues. CDR3 loop: CASSPSGQSSYEQYF. The CDR3 coding sequence is TGTGCCAGCTCACCGTCGGGACAGAGCTCCTACGAGCAGTACTTC.

The chain has TRBV6-4 and TRBJ1-2; the D gene is possibly TRBD1 (5 bases). CDR1 is MRHNA and CDR2 is SNTAGT in the germline V gene. CDR3 length: 14 amino acids. V was shortened by 4 bases and J by 6 bases, with 15 bases between the two germline ends. The CDR3 here is CASSGPGPGHGYTF. CDR3 bases: TGTGCCAGCAGTGGGCCAGGGCCAGGTCATGGCTACACCTTC.

This rearrangement joins TRBV5-1 to TRBJ2-1; possibly TRBD1 for D (6 bases). Between the trimmed V and J ends, which lost 0 bases and 7 bases, there was a span of 14 bases. CDR3 length equals 15 residues. Germline V gene data show CDR1 as SGHRS and CDR2 as YFSETQ. CDR3 residues: CASSLALTGANEQFF. The CDR3 DNA is TGCGCCAGCAGCTTGGCTTTGACAGGTGCTAATGAGCAGTTCTTC. Full variable domain (outside the CDR3, taken from reference TRBV5-1 and TRBJ2-1): KAGVTQTPRYLIKTRGQQVTLSCSPISGHRSVSWYQQTPGQGLQFLFEYFSETQRNKGNFPGRFSGRQFSNSRSEMNVSTLELGDSALYLCASSLALTGANEQFFGPGTRLTVL.